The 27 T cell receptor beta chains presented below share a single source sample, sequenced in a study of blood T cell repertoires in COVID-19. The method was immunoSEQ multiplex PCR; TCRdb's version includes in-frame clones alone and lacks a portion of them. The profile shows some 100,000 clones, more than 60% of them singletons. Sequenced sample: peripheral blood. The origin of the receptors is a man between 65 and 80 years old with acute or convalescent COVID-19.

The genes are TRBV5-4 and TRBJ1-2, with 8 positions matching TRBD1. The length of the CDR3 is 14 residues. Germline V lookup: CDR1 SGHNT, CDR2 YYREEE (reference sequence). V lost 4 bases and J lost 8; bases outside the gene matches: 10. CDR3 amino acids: CASSRNTGTGGYTF. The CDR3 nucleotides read TGTGCCAGCAGCCGAAACACAGGGACAGGCGGCTACACCTTC.

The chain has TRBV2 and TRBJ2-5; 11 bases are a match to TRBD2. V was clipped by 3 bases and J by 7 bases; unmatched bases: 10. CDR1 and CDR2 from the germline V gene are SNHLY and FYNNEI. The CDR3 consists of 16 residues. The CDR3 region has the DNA TGTGCCAGCAGTGAGAGTAGCGGGGGGGCCCGGGGGACCCAGTACTTC. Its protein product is CASSESSGGARGTQYF.

The CDR3 DNA reads TGTGCCAGCAGCTTAGTACAGGGGGCAGCAGATACGCAGTATTTT. Protein: CASSLVQGAADTQYF. The rearrangement links TRBV7-9 to TRBJ2-3; 9 bases fit TRBD1. V was clipped by 1 base and J by 4 bases; unmatched bases: 3. The CDR3 totals 15 residues. Germline CDR1 SEHNR, CDR2 FQNEAQ (reference sequence). Complete variable domain (other parts from reference TRBV7-9 and TRBJ2-3): DTGVSQNPRHKITKRGQNVTFRCDPISEHNRLYWYRQTLGQGPEFLTYFQNEAQLEKSRLLSDRFSAERPKGSFSTLEIQRTEQGDSAMYLCASSLVQGAADTQYFGPGTRLTVL.

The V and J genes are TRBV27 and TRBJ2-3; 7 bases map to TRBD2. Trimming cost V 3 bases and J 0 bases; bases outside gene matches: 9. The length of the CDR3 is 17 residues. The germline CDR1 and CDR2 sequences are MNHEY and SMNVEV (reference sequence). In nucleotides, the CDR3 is TGTGCCAGCAGTTTGGGGGGGAGGGGAGGAAGCACAGATACGCAGTATTTT. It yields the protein CASSLGGRGGSTDTQYF.

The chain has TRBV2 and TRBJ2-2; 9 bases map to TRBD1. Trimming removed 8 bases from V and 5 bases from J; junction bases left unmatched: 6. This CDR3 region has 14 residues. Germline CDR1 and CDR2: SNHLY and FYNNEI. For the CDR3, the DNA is TGTGCCAGCCGTCCCGGGACAGGGACCGGGGAGCTGTTTTTT. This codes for CASRPGTGTGELFF. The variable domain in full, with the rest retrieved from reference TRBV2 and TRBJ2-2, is EPEVTQTPSHQVTQMGQEVILRCVPISNHLYFYWYRQILGQKVEFLVSFYNNEISEKSEIFDDQFSVERPDGSNFTLKIRSTKLEDSAMYFCASRPGTGTGELFFGEGSRLTVL.

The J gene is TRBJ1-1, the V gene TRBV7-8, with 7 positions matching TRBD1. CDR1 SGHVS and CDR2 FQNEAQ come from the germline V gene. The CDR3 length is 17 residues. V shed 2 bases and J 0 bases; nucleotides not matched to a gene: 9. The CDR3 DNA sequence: TGTGCCAGCAGCTTAAATACAGGGGAACTATTGAACACTGAAGCTTTCTTT. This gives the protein CASSLNTGELLNTEAFF.

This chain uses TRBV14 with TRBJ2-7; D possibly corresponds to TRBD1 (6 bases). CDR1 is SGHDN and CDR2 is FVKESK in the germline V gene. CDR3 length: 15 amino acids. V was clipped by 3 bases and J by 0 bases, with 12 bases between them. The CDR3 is CASSQRQAASYEQYF. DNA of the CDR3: TGTGCCAGCAGCCAGCGACAGGCGGCCTCCTACGAGCAGTACTTC.

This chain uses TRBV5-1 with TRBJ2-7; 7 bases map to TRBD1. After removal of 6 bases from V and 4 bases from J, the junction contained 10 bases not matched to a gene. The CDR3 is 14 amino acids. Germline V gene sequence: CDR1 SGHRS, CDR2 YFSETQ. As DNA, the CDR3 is TGCGCCAGCAAAGTCCGAGACAGGGTGTACGAGCAGTACTTC. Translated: CASKVRDRVYEQYF.

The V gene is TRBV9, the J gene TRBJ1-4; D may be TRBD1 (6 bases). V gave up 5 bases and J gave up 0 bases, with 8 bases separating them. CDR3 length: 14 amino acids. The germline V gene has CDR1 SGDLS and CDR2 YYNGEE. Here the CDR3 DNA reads TGTGCCAGCAGTCGGACAGCAACTAATGAAAAACTGTTTTTT. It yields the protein CASSRTATNEKLFF.

For the CDR3, the DNA is TGTGCCAGCAGTCCAGATAGCAATCAGCCCCAGCATTTT. It is translated as CASSPDSNQPQHF. The V call is TRBV6-2 or TRBV6-3, the J call TRBJ1-5; D uncertain. The V and J ends lost 5 bases and 0 bases respectively, with 5 bases between them. The length of the CDR3 is 13 residues. The germline CDR1 and CDR2 sequences are MNHEY and SVGEGT.

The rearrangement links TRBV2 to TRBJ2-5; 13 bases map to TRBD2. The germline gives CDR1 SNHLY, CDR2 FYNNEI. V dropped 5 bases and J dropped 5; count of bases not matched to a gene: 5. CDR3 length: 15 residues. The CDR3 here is CASSWTSGREETQYF. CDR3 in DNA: TGTGCCAGCAGTTGGACTAGCGGGAGAGAGGAGACCCAGTACTTC.

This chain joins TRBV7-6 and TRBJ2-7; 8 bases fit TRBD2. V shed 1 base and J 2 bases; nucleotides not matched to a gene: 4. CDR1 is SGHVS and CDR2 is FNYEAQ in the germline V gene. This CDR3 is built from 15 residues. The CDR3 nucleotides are TGTGCCAGCAGCTTAGACCCTAGCGGGCCCTACGAGCAGTACTTC. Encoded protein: CASSLDPSGPYEQYF.

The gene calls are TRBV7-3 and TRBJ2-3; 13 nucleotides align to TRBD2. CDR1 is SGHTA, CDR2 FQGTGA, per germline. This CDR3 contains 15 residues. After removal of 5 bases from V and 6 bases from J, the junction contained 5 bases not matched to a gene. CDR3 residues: CASSKLAGGTDTQYF. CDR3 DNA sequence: TGTGCCAGCAGCAAACTAGCGGGAGGGACGGATACGCAGTATTTT.

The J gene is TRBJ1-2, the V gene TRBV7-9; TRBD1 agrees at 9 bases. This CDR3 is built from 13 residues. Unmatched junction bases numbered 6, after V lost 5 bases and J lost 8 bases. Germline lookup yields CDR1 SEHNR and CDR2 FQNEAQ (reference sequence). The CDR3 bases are TGTGCCAGCAGCCCGCGACAGGGGGACGGCTACACCTTC. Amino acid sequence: CASSPRQGDGYTF. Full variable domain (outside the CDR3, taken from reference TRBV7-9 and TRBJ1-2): DTGVSQNPRHKITKRGQNVTFRCDPISEHNRLYWYRQTLGQGPEFLTYFQNEAQLEKSRLLSDRFSAERPKGSFSTLEIQRTEQGDSAMYLCASSPRQGDGYTFGSGTRLTVV.

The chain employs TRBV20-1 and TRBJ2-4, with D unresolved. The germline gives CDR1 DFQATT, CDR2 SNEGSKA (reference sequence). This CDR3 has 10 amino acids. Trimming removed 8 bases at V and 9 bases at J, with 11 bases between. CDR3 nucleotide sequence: TGCAGTATTTCCCGGGTCATTCAGTACTTC. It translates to CSISRVIQYF.

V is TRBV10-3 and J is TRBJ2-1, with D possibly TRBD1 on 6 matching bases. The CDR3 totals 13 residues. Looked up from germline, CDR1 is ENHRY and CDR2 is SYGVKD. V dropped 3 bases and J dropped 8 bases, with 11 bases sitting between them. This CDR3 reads CAISEQGGDEQFF. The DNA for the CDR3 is TGTGCCATCAGTGAACAGGGTGGCGATGAGCAGTTCTTC.

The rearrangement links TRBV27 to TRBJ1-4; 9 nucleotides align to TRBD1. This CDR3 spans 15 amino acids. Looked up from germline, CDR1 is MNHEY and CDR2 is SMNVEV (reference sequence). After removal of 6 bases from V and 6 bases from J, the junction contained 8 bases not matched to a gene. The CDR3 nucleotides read TGTGCCAGCAGACCTGAGGACAGGGGTTATGAAAAACTGTTTTTT. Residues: CASRPEDRGYEKLFF. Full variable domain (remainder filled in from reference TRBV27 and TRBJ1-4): EAQVTQNPRYLITVTGKKLTVTCSQNMNHEYMSWYRQDPGLGLRQIYYSMNVEVTDKGDVPEGYKVSRKEKRNFPLILESPSPNQTSLYFCASRPEDRGYEKLFFGSGTQLSVL.

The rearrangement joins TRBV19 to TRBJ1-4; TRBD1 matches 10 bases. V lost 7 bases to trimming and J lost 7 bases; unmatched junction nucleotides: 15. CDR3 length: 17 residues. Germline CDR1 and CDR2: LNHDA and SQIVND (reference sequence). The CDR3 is CASTPIVTGGVGEKLFF. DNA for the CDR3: TGTGCCAGTACTCCGATTGTGACAGGGGGCGTTGGTGAAAAACTGTTTTTT.

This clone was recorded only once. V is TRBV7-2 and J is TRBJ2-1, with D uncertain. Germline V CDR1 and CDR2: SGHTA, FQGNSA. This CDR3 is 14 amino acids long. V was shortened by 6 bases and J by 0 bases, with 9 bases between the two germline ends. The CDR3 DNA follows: TGTGCCAGCAGTCAAGCCCGCTCCTACAATGAGCAGTTCTTC. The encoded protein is CASSQARSYNEQFF.

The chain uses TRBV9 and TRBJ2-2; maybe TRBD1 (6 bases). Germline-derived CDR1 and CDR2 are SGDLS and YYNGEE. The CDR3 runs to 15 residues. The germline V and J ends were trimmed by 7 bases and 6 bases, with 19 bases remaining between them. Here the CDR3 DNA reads TGTGCCAGCCAGGGGCTAGTTGGGTTCCCCGGGGAGCTGTTTTTT. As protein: CASQGLVGFPGELFF.

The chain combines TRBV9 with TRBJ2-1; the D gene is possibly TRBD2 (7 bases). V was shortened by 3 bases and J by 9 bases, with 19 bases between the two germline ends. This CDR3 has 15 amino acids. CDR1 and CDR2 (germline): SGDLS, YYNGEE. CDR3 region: CASSAGGGSGTEQFF. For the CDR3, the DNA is TGTGCCAGCAGCGCGGGGGGCGGTAGCGGCACTGAGCAGTTCTTC.

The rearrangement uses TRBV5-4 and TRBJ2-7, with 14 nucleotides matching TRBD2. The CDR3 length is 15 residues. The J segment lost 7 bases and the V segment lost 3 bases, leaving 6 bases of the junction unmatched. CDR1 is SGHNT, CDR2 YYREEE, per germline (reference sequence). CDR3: CASSSTSGRAQEQYF. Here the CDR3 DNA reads TGTGCCAGCAGCTCGACTAGCGGGAGGGCCCAGGAGCAGTACTTC.

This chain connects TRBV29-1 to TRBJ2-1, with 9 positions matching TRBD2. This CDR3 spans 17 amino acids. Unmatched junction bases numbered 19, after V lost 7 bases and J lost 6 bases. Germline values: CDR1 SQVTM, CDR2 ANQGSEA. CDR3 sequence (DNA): TGCAGCGCCGTGGTGGGACCCCGGCTAGCGGGACCCAATGAGCAGTTCTTC. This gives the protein CSAVVGPRLAGPNEQFF.

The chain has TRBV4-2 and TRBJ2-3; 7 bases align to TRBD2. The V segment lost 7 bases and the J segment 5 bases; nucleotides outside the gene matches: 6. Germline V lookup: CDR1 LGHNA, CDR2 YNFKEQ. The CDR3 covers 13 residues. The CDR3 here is CASKITSEDTQYF. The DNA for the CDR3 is TGTGCCAGCAAGATAACTAGCGAAGATACGCAGTATTTT.

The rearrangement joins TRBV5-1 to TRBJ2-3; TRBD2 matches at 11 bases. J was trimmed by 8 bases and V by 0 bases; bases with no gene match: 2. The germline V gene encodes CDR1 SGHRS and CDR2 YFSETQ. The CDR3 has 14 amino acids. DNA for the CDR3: TGCGCCAGCAGCTTGGAACTAGCGGGGGTTACGCAGTATTTT. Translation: CASSLELAGVTQYF.

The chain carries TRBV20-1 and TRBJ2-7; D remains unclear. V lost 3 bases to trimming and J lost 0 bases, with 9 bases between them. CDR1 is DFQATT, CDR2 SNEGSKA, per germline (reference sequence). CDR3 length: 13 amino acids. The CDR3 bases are TGCAGTGCTAGTCCCTCTAGCTCCTACGAGCAGTACTTC. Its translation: CSASPSSSYEQYF.

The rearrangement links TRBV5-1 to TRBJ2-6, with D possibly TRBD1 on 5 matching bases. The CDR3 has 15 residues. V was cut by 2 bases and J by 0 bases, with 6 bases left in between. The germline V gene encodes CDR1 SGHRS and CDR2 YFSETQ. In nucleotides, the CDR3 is TGCGCCAGCAGCTTACAGGACTCTGGGGCCAACGTCCTGACTTTC. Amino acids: CASSLQDSGANVLTF.